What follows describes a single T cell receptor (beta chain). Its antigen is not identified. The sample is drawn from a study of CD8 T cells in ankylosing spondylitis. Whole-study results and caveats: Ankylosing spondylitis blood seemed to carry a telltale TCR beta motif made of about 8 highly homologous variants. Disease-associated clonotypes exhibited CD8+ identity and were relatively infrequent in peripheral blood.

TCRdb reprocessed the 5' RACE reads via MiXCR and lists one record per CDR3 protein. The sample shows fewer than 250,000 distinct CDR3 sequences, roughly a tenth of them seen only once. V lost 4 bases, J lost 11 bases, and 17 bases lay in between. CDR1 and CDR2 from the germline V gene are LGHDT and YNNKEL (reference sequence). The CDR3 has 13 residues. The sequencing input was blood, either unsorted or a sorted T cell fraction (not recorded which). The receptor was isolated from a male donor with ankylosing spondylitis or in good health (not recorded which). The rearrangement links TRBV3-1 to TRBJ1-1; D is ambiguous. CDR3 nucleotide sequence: TGTGCCAGCAGCCGGCTAAGGGATGTAGATGCTTTCTTT. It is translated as CASSRLRDVDAFF.